This note documents a single TCR beta chain sequence. The target antigen is unknown. The data are from a study of cytomegalovirus exposure and HLA in healthy donors. Study information: Clustering assigned about 79% of the approximately 370 genotyped donors to the Caucasian-associated ancestry cluster. Study-wide findings and caveats: Most TCR sequences were uncommon, yet certain public TCRs appeared in many donors.

With 60 Vbeta and 13 Jbeta primers, the PCR was carried out. TCRdb's copy holds only in-frame clones and misses some; the assay was immunoSEQ multiplex PCR. The sample carries 90,000 to 95,000 clones, more than 65% recorded once. Sample: PBMCs. The source of this sequence is a girl aged 2 to 10 in good health and CMV-seropositive.

The CDR3 DNA follows: TGTGCCAGCAGTGAACTGACAGGTTCTTCTGAGCAGTACTTC. Translating it yields CASSELTGSSEQYF. This chain links TRBV2 with TRBJ2-7; D is possibly TRBD1 (6 bases). Germline CDR1 SNHLY, CDR2 FYNNEI. V lost 2 bases and J lost 7, with 15 bases in between. The CDR3 spans 14 residues.